This T cell receptor (beta chain) was captured by sequencing in a study of cytomegalovirus exposure and HLA in healthy donors. General observations from the study: Sequences of the TCR beta chain were said to predict the HLA-A and HLA-B alleles of most subjects accurately.

A remark on this clone: Its specificity is not known.

60 Vbeta and 13 Jbeta primers were used in PCR. Original methodology: An analysis performed later counted about 80 million unique TCR beta chains (approximately 10 million of them shared). The repertoire was sequenced with immunoSEQ multiplex PCR; TCRdb's copy has only in-frame clones and lacks some. Clone size and the V and J calls come from that table; the DNA yielded D and trimming. Altogether roughly 110,000 clones are present, 65% to 80% being singletons, with the ten largest covering roughly 6%. The V and J ends lost 2 bases and 6 bases, in that order; junction bases with no gene match: 4. Germline assignment: CDR1 MNHEY and CDR2 SVGAGI. The CDR3 extends over 14 amino acids. The donors (healthy individuals) were bone marrow donors. Unrecorded immune exposures were likely, despite nominal health at sampling.

This chain joins TRBV6-5 and TRBJ1-1; 9 bases align to TRBD1. Sequenced: PBMCs. This receptor was taken from a woman in her forties or fifties in good health and CMV-seropositive. In nucleotides, the CDR3 is TGTGCCAGCAGTTACACAGGGGGCATCGCTGAAGCTTTCTTT. Translation: CASSYTGGIAEAFF.